A selection of T cell receptor beta chains follows, all from one sample in a study of cytomegalovirus exposure and HLA in healthy donors. Method: immunoSEQ multiplex PCR; TCRdb's copy keeps in-frame clones and lacks some. The sample shows 130,000 or so clones, roughly three fifths of them seen only once. The source material was PBMCs. All receptors come from a woman aged 55-75 years in good health and CMV-seronegative. Each CDR3 is given with its conserved first and last residue. A D gene is named only where the DNA matches it firmly. Expanded clones get a size class; other rows say once, few or many, or leave the size out.

CDR3 length: 14; clone size: NA; V gene: TRBV19; J gene: TRBJ1-5; D gene: NA; CDR3 DNA: TGTGCCAGTAGTATATTTGGCAGGGGACAGCCCCAGCATTTT; CDR3 protein: CASSIFGRGQPQHF
CDR3 length: 16; clone size: few; V gene: TRBV7-2; J gene: TRBJ2-1; D gene: TRBD2; CDR3 DNA: TGTGCCAGCAGCTTAGGCGGGGGACGCTCCTACAATGAGCAGTTCTTC; CDR3 protein: CASSLGGGRSYNEQFF
CDR3 length: 16; clone size: NA; V gene: TRBV7-9; J gene: TRBJ2-2; D gene: TRBD1; CDR3 DNA: TGTTCCAGCAGCCGAGGACAGGGATATAACACCGGGGAGCTGTTTTTT; CDR3 protein: CSSSRGQGYNTGELFF
CDR3 length: 14; clone size: few; V gene: TRBV7-8; J gene: TRBJ2-3; D gene: TRBD2; CDR3 DNA: TGTGCCAGCAGCCCTAGCGGGAGGCCCCTGGCGCAGTATTTT; CDR3 protein: CASSPSGRPLAQYF
CDR3 length: 19; clone size: few; V gene: TRBV7-6; J gene: TRBJ2-1; D gene: NA; CDR3 DNA: TGTGCCAGCAGCAGCTTAGTTTTAACAGGAGGGGTGAACTACAATGAGCAGTTCTTC; CDR3 protein: CASSSLVLTGGVNYNEQFF
CDR3 length: 12; clone size: NA; V gene: TRBV28; J gene: TRBJ1-3; D gene: TRBD1; CDR3 DNA: TGTGGAACAGGGGGCGTTGGAAACACCATATATTTT; CDR3 protein: CGTGGVGNTIYF
CDR3 length: 15; clone size: NA; V gene: TRBV7-3; J gene: TRBJ2-2; D gene: TRBD1; CDR3 DNA: TGTGCCAGCAGCTCCCGGACAGGAGGAGCCGGGGAGCTGTTTTTT; CDR3 protein: CASSSRTGGAGELFF
CDR3 length: 14; clone size: few; V gene: TRBV6-5; J gene: TRBJ2-3; D gene: TRBD1; CDR3 DNA: TGTGCCAGCAGTATGACAGGGGGGACAGATACGCAGTATTTT; CDR3 protein: CASSMTGGTDTQYF
CDR3 length: 14; clone size: once; V gene: TRBV10-3; J gene: TRBJ2-5; D gene: NA; CDR3 DNA: TGTGCCACGTTACAGGGAGGGGGGAAAGAGACCCAGTACTTC; CDR3 protein: CATLQGGGKETQYF
CDR3 length: 15; clone size: NA; V gene: TRBV4-1; J gene: TRBJ2-7; D gene: TRBD1; CDR3 DNA: TGCGCCAGCAGCCAATCTCCCGGGACAGTGTACGAGCAGTACTTC; CDR3 protein: CASSQSPGTVYEQYF
CDR3 length: 15; clone size: once; V gene: TRBV2; J gene: TRBJ1-5; D gene: TRBD1; CDR3 DNA: TGTGCCAGTCAAGCGACAGGGGCGGGCAATCAGCCCCAGCATTTT; CDR3 protein: CASQATGAGNQPQHF
CDR3 length: 17; clone size: NA; V gene: TRBV5-5; J gene: TRBJ2-7; D gene: TRBD2; CDR3 DNA: TGTGCCAGCAGACATACTAGCGGGGGGACCAGATCCTACGAGCAGTGCTTC; CDR3 protein: CASRHTSGGTRSYEQCF
CDR3 length: 16; clone size: NA; V gene: TRBV6-5; J gene: TRBJ1-5; D gene: TRBD1; CDR3 DNA: TGTGCCAGCAGTTCGCCGACAGGGGGGGACAATCAGCCCCAGCATTTT; CDR3 protein: CASSSPTGGDNQPQHF
CDR3 length: 13; clone size: few; V gene: TRBV29-1; J gene: TRBJ2-2; D gene: NA; CDR3 DNA: TGCAGCGTTTTAGGGGCGGGATCCGGGGAGCTGTTTTTT; CDR3 protein: CSVLGAGSGELFF
CDR3 length: 13; clone size: NA; V gene: TRBV2; J gene: TRBJ1-2; D gene: TRBD1; CDR3 DNA: TGTGCCAGCAGTGAGGGGGACAGGGTCGGCTACACCTTC; CDR3 protein: CASSEGDRVGYTF
CDR3 length: 14; clone size: few; V gene: TRBV6-5; J gene: TRBJ1-1; D gene: NA; CDR3 DNA: TGTGCCAGCAGACCACAGGGTGTAAAAACTGAAGCTTTCTTT; CDR3 protein: CASRPQGVKTEAFF
CDR3 length: 18; clone size: NA; V gene: TRBV4-2; J gene: TRBJ2-2; D gene: TRBD2; CDR3 DNA: TGTGCCAGCAGCCCGGGACTAGCGGGCCCCACGAACACCGGGGAGCTGTTTTTT; CDR3 protein: CASSPGLAGPTNTGELFF
CDR3 length: 14; clone size: NA; V gene: TRBV6-5; J gene: TRBJ1-2; D gene: TRBD1; CDR3 DNA: TGTGCCAGCAGAGAAACAGGGGGCCCTTTCGGCTACACCTTC; CDR3 protein: CASRETGGPFGYTF
CDR3 length: 14; clone size: NA; V gene: TRBV6-1; J gene: TRBJ2-1; D gene: TRBD2; CDR3 DNA: TGTGCCAGCGTTGGCGGGGGGGCCATCAATGAGCAGTTCTTC; CDR3 protein: CASVGGGAINEQFF
CDR3 length: 14; clone size: NA; V gene: TRBV28; J gene: TRBJ2-3; D gene: NA; CDR3 DNA: TGTGCCAGCAGTCCGACAGGGAGGTCAGATACGCAGTATTTT; CDR3 protein: CASSPTGRSDTQYF
CDR3 length: 16; clone size: NA; V gene: TRBV5-1; J gene: TRBJ2-7; D gene: TRBD2; CDR3 DNA: TGCGCCAGCAGCTACACTAGCGGGGGGACTACCTACGAGCAGTACTTC; CDR3 protein: CASSYTSGGTTYEQYF
CDR3 length: 12; clone size: NA; V gene: TRBV29-1; J gene: TRBJ2-7; D gene: TRBD1; CDR3 DNA: TGCAGCGTAGGACAGGGAGTGGGCGAGCAGTACTTC; CDR3 protein: CSVGQGVGEQYF
CDR3 length: 16; clone size: NA; V gene: TRBV5-1; J gene: TRBJ2-1; D gene: TRBD2; CDR3 DNA: TGCGCCAGCAGCTCTATAGCGGGAATAACCTACAATGAGCAGTTCTTC; CDR3 protein: CASSSIAGITYNEQFF
CDR3 length: 14; clone size: NA; V gene: TRBV27; J gene: TRBJ1-1; D gene: NA; CDR3 DNA: TGTGCCAGCAGTTTGGGCGCCCTGAACACTGAAGCTTTCTTT; CDR3 protein: CASSLGALNTEAFF
CDR3 length: 17; clone size: NA; V gene: TRBV1; J gene: TRBJ1-6; D gene: NA; CDR3 DNA: TGCACCAGCAGCCACGCACGACAGGGGGCGAAGAATTCACCCCTCCACTTT; CDR3 protein: CTSSHARQGAKNSPLHF
CDR3 length: 16; clone size: NA; V gene: TRBV7-9; J gene: TRBJ2-1; D gene: NA; CDR3 DNA: TGTGCCAGCAGCTTATATATGGCGGCGGGTTATAATGAGCAGTTCTTC; CDR3 protein: CASSLYMAAGYNEQFF
CDR3 length: 16; clone size: NA; V gene: TRBV5-6; J gene: TRBJ1-1; D gene: NA; CDR3 DNA: TGTGCCAGCAGCTTGGAAGGGTTCAGGGCTAGCACTGAAGCTTTCTTT; CDR3 protein: CASSLEGFRASTEAFF
CDR3 length: 15; clone size: NA; V gene: TRBV27; J gene: TRBJ2-1; D gene: NA; CDR3 DNA: TGTGCCAGCAGTTTCTACCCGACTAGTAACAATGAGCAGTTCTTC; CDR3 protein: CASSFYPTSNNEQFF
CDR3 length: 13; clone size: NA; V gene: TRBV5-6; J gene: TRBJ1-2; D gene: NA; CDR3 DNA: TGTGCCAGCAGCTTCTGGGCTCAGCATGGCTACACCTTC; CDR3 protein: CASSFWAQHGYTF
CDR3 length: 11; clone size: NA; V gene: TRBV20-1; J gene: TRBJ2-1; D gene: NA; CDR3 DNA: TGCAGTGCTAGACTAGCCTATGAGCAGTTCTTC; CDR3 protein: CSARLAYEQFF
CDR3 length: 12; clone size: NA; V gene: TRBV6-5; J gene: TRBJ1-5; D gene: NA; CDR3 DNA: TGTGCCAGCAGTTCTGGCAATCAGCCCCAGCATTTT; CDR3 protein: CASSSGNQPQHF
CDR3 length: 13; clone size: few; V gene: TRBV27; J gene: TRBJ2-7; D gene: NA; CDR3 DNA: TGTGCCAGCAGTTTGACAGGCAACTACGAGCAGTACTTC; CDR3 protein: CASSLTGNYEQYF
CDR3 length: 15; clone size: NA; V gene: TRBV11-2; J gene: TRBJ2-5; D gene: NA; CDR3 DNA: TGTGCCAGCAGCTTACTTACTACCTTACAAGAGACCCAGTACTTC; CDR3 protein: CASSLLTTLQETQYF
CDR3 length: 16; clone size: NA; V gene: TRBV7-9; J gene: TRBJ1-4; D gene: NA; CDR3 DNA: TGTGCCAGCAGCTCGCCGTCAGGGACAACTAATGAAAAACTGTTTTTT; CDR3 protein: CASSSPSGTTNEKLFF
CDR3 length: 15; clone size: NA; V gene: TRBV9; J gene: TRBJ1-2; D gene: NA; CDR3 DNA: TGTGCCAGCAGCTCAGAAGGAAGAGCGGACTATGGCTACACCTTC; CDR3 protein: CASSSEGRADYGYTF
CDR3 length: 14; clone size: NA; V gene: TRBV6-1; J gene: TRBJ1-2; D gene: NA; CDR3 DNA: TGTGCCAGCCGCTGGCGACAGACATCTAATGGCTACACCTTC; CDR3 protein: CASRWRQTSNGYTF
CDR3 length: 17; clone size: medium-sized; V gene: TRBV10-3; J gene: TRBJ2-1; D gene: TRBD2; CDR3 DNA: TGTGCCATCAGTGGTAGGACTAGCGGGGGCCAATACAATGAGCAGTTCTTC; CDR3 protein: CAISGRTSGGQYNEQFF
CDR3 length: 16; clone size: NA; V gene: TRBV7-9; J gene: TRBJ2-1; D gene: TRBD2; CDR3 DNA: TGTTCCAGCAGCTTAGGGGCGGGGGGGAGTTACAATGAGCAGTTCTTC; CDR3 protein: CSSSLGAGGSYNEQFF
CDR3 length: 16; clone size: NA; V gene: TRBV11-3; J gene: TRBJ2-2; D gene: TRBD1; CDR3 DNA: TGTGCCAGCAGCTCACCTACAGGGGGTCTGACCGGGGAGCTGTTTTTT; CDR3 protein: CASSSPTGGLTGELFF
CDR3 length: 13; clone size: NA; V gene: TRBV5-6; J gene: TRBJ2-7; D gene: TRBD1; CDR3 DNA: TGTGCCAGCAGCTCCGACAGGGGTGGCGAGCAGTACTTC; CDR3 protein: CASSSDRGGEQYF
CDR3 length: 13; clone size: once; V gene: TRBV12-5; J gene: TRBJ1-2; D gene: TRBD1; CDR3 DNA: TGTGCTAGTGGTTTGGACAGGGGCGCGGGCTACACCTTC; CDR3 protein: CASGLDRGAGYTF
CDR3 length: 13; clone size: NA; V gene: TRBV27; J gene: TRBJ1-1; D gene: NA; CDR3 DNA: TGTGCCAGCAGTTTCAACAGGAACACTGAAGCTTTCTTT; CDR3 protein: CASSFNRNTEAFF
CDR3 length: 14; clone size: NA; V gene: TRBV6-5; J gene: TRBJ2-7; D gene: NA; CDR3 DNA: TGTGCCAGCAGTTATAGCGGACTACCTAACGAGCAGTACTTC; CDR3 protein: CASSYSGLPNEQYF
CDR3 length: 14; clone size: few; V gene: TRBV29-1; J gene: TRBJ2-2; D gene: NA; CDR3 DNA: TGCAGCGCACGACAGGCGGGGAACACCGGGGAGCTGTTTTTT; CDR3 protein: CSARQAGNTGELFF
CDR3 length: 13; clone size: few; V gene: TRBV2; J gene: TRBJ2-3; D gene: NA; CDR3 DNA: TGTGCCATCACCCCAGGAATCACAGATACGCAGTATTTT; CDR3 protein: CAITPGITDTQYF
CDR3 length: 14; clone size: NA; V gene: TRBV4-2; J gene: TRBJ2-7; D gene: TRBD2; CDR3 DNA: TGTGCCAGCAGCCAAGATATGCGGGAGGCGGTGCAGTACTTC; CDR3 protein: CASSQDMREAVQYF
CDR3 length: 14; clone size: NA; V gene: TRBV4-1; J gene: TRBJ2-7; D gene: TRBD2; CDR3 DNA: TGCGCCAGCAGACTGACTAGCGGCTCCTACGAGCAGTACTTC; CDR3 protein: CASRLTSGSYEQYF